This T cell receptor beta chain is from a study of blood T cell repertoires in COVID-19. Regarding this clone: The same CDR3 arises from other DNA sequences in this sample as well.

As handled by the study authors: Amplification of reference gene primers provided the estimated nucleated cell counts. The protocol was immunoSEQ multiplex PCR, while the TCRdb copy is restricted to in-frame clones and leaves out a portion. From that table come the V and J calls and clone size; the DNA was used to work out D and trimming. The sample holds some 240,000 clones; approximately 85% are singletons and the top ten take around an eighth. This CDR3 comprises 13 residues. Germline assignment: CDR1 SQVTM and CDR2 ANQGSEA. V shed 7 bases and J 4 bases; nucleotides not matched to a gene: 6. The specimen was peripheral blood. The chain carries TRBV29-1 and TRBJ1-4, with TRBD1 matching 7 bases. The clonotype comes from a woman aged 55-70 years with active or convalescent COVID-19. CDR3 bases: TGCAGCGCTCTGGGACAGCTTAATGAAAAACTGTTTTTT. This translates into CSALGQLNEKLFF.